One sample yielded the 30 T cell receptor beta chains listed below, sequenced in a study of post-analysis software for immune sequencing data (dated by TCRdb to the mid-2010s). On the study overall, not on this receptor specifically: Significantly higher frequencies in patients than in controls were found for five TRBV segments, including TRBV5-6, TRBV5-1 and TRBV20-1.

Library method: PCR. Sequenced using an Illumina HiSeq 2500. To reduce PCR and sequencing biases, unique molecular identifiers were built into the TCR beta cDNA libraries. TCRdb reran the public reads through fastp at Q25 and MiXCR, keeping productive beta chains. Rows with a matching CDR3 protein are joined into one entry that keeps the most common DNA and genes. Here the sample has roughly 870,000 distinct CDR3 sequences; approximately 53% occur a single time. Together, the top ten hold about 4.8% of the sample. The antigens of these receptors remain unknown. Sequencing used blood. Every receptor here comes from a girl under 18 with multiple sclerosis.

The chain joins TRBV6-6 to TRBJ1-1, with unresolved D. The CDR3 totals 11 residues. The germline V gene has CDR1 MNHNY and CDR2 SVGAGI (reference sequence). Trimming left V 6 bases short and J 6 bases short, with 8 bases between. In nucleotides, the CDR3 is TGTGCCAGCAGGGAGAGTCCTGAAGCTTTCTTT. This encodes CASRESPEAFF.

A few counts support this clonotype. J is TRBJ1-2 and V is TRBV7-8; TRBD1 matches 7 bases. The CDR3 is 17 amino acids. CDR1 and CDR2 from the germline V gene are SGHVS and FQNEAQ. V lost 5 bases and J lost 4; bases outside the gene matches: 16. In nucleotides, the CDR3 is TGTGCCAGCAGCCGAACATGGTTCCAGGGGGAGTTCTATGGCTACACCTTC. This sequence encodes CASSRTWFQGEFYGYTF. Looking up the rest from reference TRBV7-8 and TRBJ1-2 gives the full variable domain: GAGVSQSPRYKVAKRGQDVALRCDPISGHVSLFWYQQALGQGPEFLTYFQNEAQLDKSGLPSDRFFAERPEGSVSTLKIQRTQQEDSAVYLCASSRTWFQGEFYGYTFGSGTRLTVV.

This clonotype was recorded a few times. This chain links TRBV27 with TRBJ1-6; no definite D call. This CDR3 has 15 amino acids. Trimming took 6 bases from V and 7 from J, leaving 16 bases between them. Germline V lookup: CDR1 MNHEY, CDR2 SMNVEV (reference sequence). This CDR3 is CASSQDLEGNSPLHF. CDR3 nucleotide sequence: TGTGCCAGCAGCCAGGATCTAGAGGGCAATTCACCCCTCCACTTT.

This rearrangement joins TRBV7-9 to TRBJ2-3, with 9 nucleotides matching TRBD2. Germline V gene lookup returns CDR1 SEHNR and CDR2 FQNEAQ (reference sequence). This CDR3 contains 15 residues. The junction had 7 bases not matched to a gene; V was cut back by 4 bases and J by 5 bases. The CDR3 is CASSSPGLAIDTQYF. CDR3 sequence (DNA): TGTGCCAGCAGCTCACCGGGACTAGCAATAGATACGCAGTATTTT.

The V and J genes are TRBV6-1 and TRBJ2-5; 8 nucleotides agree with TRBD1. The CDR3 totals 15 residues. After removal of 10 bases from V and 5 bases from J, the junction contained 15 bases not matched to a gene. Germline assignment: CDR1 MNHNS and CDR2 SASEGT. CDR3 sequence reads: CATTCRDRRRETQYF. The CDR3 DNA sequence: TGTGCCACCACTTGCCGGGACAGGAGGCGGGAGACCCAGTACTTC.

This sequence joins TRBV20-1 and TRBJ2-7; a weak D match, TRBD1 (6 bases). The length of the CDR3 is 12 residues. Germline CDR1 DFQATT, CDR2 SNEGSKA (reference sequence). Trimming removed 6 bases from V and 3 bases from J, with 12 bases in between. CDR3: CSAMDRVYEQYF. In nucleotides, the CDR3 is TGCAGTGCCATGGACAGAGTCTACGAGCAGTACTTC.

V gene TRBV4-2 combines with J gene TRBJ2-7; 14 nucleotides match TRBD2. The end of the DNA fits TRBJ2-4 better, so the J call may be wrong. Germline values: CDR1 LGHNA, CDR2 YNFKEQ. The CDR3 spans 20 residues. The CDR3 DNA reads TGTGCCAGCAGCCAAGATCACCAAAGACTAGCGGGGGGGCGGTACAGCATTCAGTACTTC. Translation: CASSQDHQRLAGGRYSIQYF.

DNA for the CDR3: TGTGCCAGCAGCTTCGGACTAGCACCAGAGACCCAGTACTTC. Protein: CASSFGLAPETQYF. The chain carries TRBV7-2 and TRBJ2-7; 8 bases align to TRBD2. The J call may not be correct, given that the DNA end is closer to TRBJ2-5. This CDR3 region has 14 residues. The germline V gene has CDR1 SGHTA and CDR2 FQGNSA.

Only a few counts were recorded for this clonotype. The V and J genes are TRBV29-1 and TRBJ2-3; D might be TRBD2 (6 bases). The CDR3 is 15 amino acids. Germline CDR1 and CDR2: SQVTM and ANQGSEA. Trimming removed 4 bases from V and 2 bases from J, with 16 bases in between. CDR3 sequence: CSVAGLASLTDTQYF. CDR3 in DNA: TGCAGCGTTGCGGGGCTAGCGTCCCTCACAGATACGCAGTATTTT.

V gene TRBV5-1 combines with J gene TRBJ2-7; D might be TRBD2 (7 bases). Trimming stripped 2 bases from V and 6 bases from J, with 15 bases between. CDR1 is SGHRS and CDR2 is YFSETQ in the germline V gene. The CDR3 spans 14 residues. The CDR3 DNA follows: TGCGCCAGCAGCTTTGGCCCAGGGGAGGGCGAGCAGTACTTC. Encoded protein: CASSFGPGEGEQYF.

This clonotype has a single count. The V call is TRBV27, the J call TRBJ1-5, with D perhaps TRBD1 (6 bases). This CDR3 is built from 16 residues. Deletions cut 6 bases from V and 0 bases from J, with 15 bases between. CDR1 is MNHEY and CDR2 is SMNVEV in the germline V gene (reference sequence). DNA for the CDR3: TGTGCCAGCAGGAGGTCGTGGACAGTTAGCAATCAGCCCCAGCATTTT. Encoded protein: CASRRSWTVSNQPQHF.

The J gene is TRBJ1-4, the V gene TRBV5-1; D possibly corresponds to TRBD1 (6 bases). V was pared by 4 bases and J by 0 bases, with 13 bases between. CDR3 size: 16 residues. The germline gives CDR1 SGHRS, CDR2 YFSETQ. CDR3 DNA: TGCGCCAGCAGCCGGGGGGCGGCAGCAACTAATGAAAAACTGTTTTTT. Protein: CASSRGAAATNEKLFF.

This rearrangement joins TRBV5-5 to TRBJ2-7, with D unresolved. The ends were cut back, 5 bases at V and 7 bases at J, with 13 bases in the middle. CDR3 size: 12 residues. From germline, CDR1 is SGHKS and CDR2 YYEKEE (reference sequence). The CDR3 bases are TGTGCCAGCAGTCCGTTGGGATGGGAGCAGTACTTC. Encoded protein: CASSPLGWEQYF.

This clonotype was observed a handful of times. The chain combines TRBV6-6 with TRBJ2-7, with D perhaps given as TRBD1 or TRBD2 (5 bases each). CDR1 is MNHNY and CDR2 is SVGAGI in the germline V gene (reference sequence). This CDR3 region has 15 residues. The V gene lost 7 bases and the J gene lost 4 bases, with 20 bases spanning the gap. The chain's CDR3 is CASKRPSQGVYEQYF. In DNA form, the CDR3 reads TGTGCCAGCAAAAGGCCGTCCCAGGGAGTATACGAGCAGTACTTC.

The chain links TRBV6-5 to TRBJ2-5; no clear D. V lost 2 bases and J 0 bases, leaving 7 bases between the germline ends. CDR3 length equals 14 residues. Germline CDR1 is MNHEY and CDR2 is SVGAGI. For the CDR3, the DNA is TGTGCCAGCAGTTACGGGCAGCACCAAGAGACCCAGTACTTC. Its protein is CASSYGQHQETQYF.

V usage is TRBV12-3 or TRBV12-4 and J usage is TRBJ1-2; 8 positions agree with TRBD1. With V trimmed by 3 bases and J by 6 bases, 6 bases remained unmatched. The CDR3 is 14 amino acids. The chain's CDR3 is CASSLNQGADGYTF. The CDR3 nucleotides are TGTGCCAGCAGTTTGAACCAGGGGGCAGATGGCTACACCTTC.

The rearrangement links TRBV20-1 to TRBJ2-5; 11 positions match TRBD2. V lost 4 bases, J lost 1 base, and 5 bases stayed unmatched. The CDR3 loop spans 15 amino acids. The germline gives CDR1 DFQATT, CDR2 SNEGSKA (reference sequence). The CDR3 region is CSAKGLAALQETQYF. DNA of the CDR3: TGCAGTGCTAAGGGACTAGCGGCTCTCCAAGAGACCCAGTACTTC.

CDR3: CASRRATGLTYNEQFF. CDR3 sequence (DNA): TGTGCCAGCAGACGGGCCACCGGTCTGACCTACAATGAGCAGTTCTTC. The chain is built from TRBV11-2 and TRBJ2-1; D not certain. V was pared by 6 bases and J by 2 bases, with 17 bases between. CDR3 length: 16 amino acids. Germline V gives CDR1 SGHAT, CDR2 FQNNGV.

This clonotype turned up a few times. The V call is TRBV12-3 or TRBV12-4, the J call TRBJ2-3, with D uncertain. The V end lost 4 bases, the J end lost 0 bases, and 11 bases lay between the germline ends. The CDR3 extends over 15 amino acids. CDR3 DNA: TGTGCCAGCAGTTATAAGCGAGCGAGCACAGATACGCAGTATTTT. Encoded protein: CASSYKRASTDTQYF.

The chain employs TRBV29-1 and TRBJ2-4; a possible D gene is TRBD1 (6 bases). Germline CDR1 is SQVTM and CDR2 is ANQGSEA. The CDR3 runs to 12 residues. V lost 7 bases and J lost 5, with 12 bases in between. CDR3 protein: CSAEGDQNIQYF. CDR3 DNA sequence: TGCAGCGCCGAGGGGGACCAAAACATTCAGTACTTC.

The rearrangement uses TRBV20-1 and TRBJ2-5; 14 bases are shared with TRBD2. With V trimmed by 3 bases and J by 2 bases, 5 bases remained unmatched. This CDR3 region has 16 residues. Germline V CDR1 and CDR2: DFQATT, SNEGSKA (reference sequence). The CDR3 region has the DNA TGCAGTGCTAGGAGGACTAGCGGGGGGTCTCAAGAGACCCAGTACTTC. Its protein product is CSARRTSGGSQETQYF.

The rearrangement uses TRBV14 and TRBJ2-2; D uncertain. Trimming removed 3 bases at V and 2 bases at J, with 10 bases between. CDR1 SGHDN and CDR2 FVKESK come from the germline V gene. This CDR3 contains 15 residues. The DNA for the CDR3 is TGTGCCAGCAGCCATCTTGTAGAAAACACCGGGGAGCTGTTTTTT. Translation: CASSHLVENTGELFF.

The chain carries TRBV27 and TRBJ2-7; D perhaps matches TRBD1 (6 bases). The CDR3 runs to 14 residues. With 5 bases removed from V and 3 bases from J, the gap between germline ends came to 14 bases. Germline CDR1 and CDR2: MNHEY and SMNVEV (reference sequence). The CDR3 DNA follows: TGTGCCAGCAGTAGACCGGGACAAGTCTACGAGCAGTACTTC. Amino acid sequence: CASSRPGQVYEQYF.

The rearrangement joins TRBV5-1 to TRBJ2-2; D ambiguous. The V and J ends lost 6 bases and 2 bases respectively, with 11 bases between them. The CDR3 is 14 amino acids. Germline CDR1 is SGHRS and CDR2 is YFSETQ. The CDR3 DNA reads TGCGCCAGCAAGTATGATGGTAACACCGGGGAGCTGTTTTTT. Residues: CASKYDGNTGELFF.

V gene TRBV10-3 combines with J gene TRBJ1-6, with 10 bases aligning to TRBD1. V lost 7 bases, J lost 10 bases, and 7 bases stayed unmatched. The CDR3 runs to 14 residues. CDR1 and CDR2 from the germline V gene are ENHRY and SYGVKD. DNA of the CDR3: TGTGCCATCACCGAGGGGACAGGGGAATCACCCCTCCACTTT. This sequence encodes CAITEGTGESPLHF.

CDR3 in amino acids: CSVEGQSYGYTF. CDR3 in DNA: TGCAGCGTAGAGGGACAGTCCTATGGCTACACCTTC. The rearrangement joins TRBV29-1 to TRBJ1-2; 7 nucleotides match TRBD1. With V trimmed by 6 bases and J by 4 bases, 5 bases remained unmatched. CDR1 is SQVTM, CDR2 ANQGSEA, per germline. The CDR3 loop spans 12 amino acids.

The rearrangement links TRBV7-2 to TRBJ2-5, with D hard to call. This CDR3 region has 14 residues. Trimming shortened V by 1 base and J by 3 bases, and 9 bases separated the two germline ends. Germline values: CDR1 SGHTA, CDR2 FQGNSA. The CDR3 DNA follows: TGTGCCAGCAGCTTAGTTGCAGGAAAAGAGACCCAGTACTTC. Its translation is CASSLVAGKETQYF. Full variable domain (outside the CDR3, taken from reference TRBV7-2 and TRBJ2-5): GAGVSQSPSNKVTEKGKDVELRCDPISGHTALYWYRQSLGQGLEFLIYFQGNSAPDKSGLPSDRFSAERTGGSVSTLTIQRTQQEDSAVYLCASSLVAGKETQYFGPGTRLLVL.

This clonotype has at least ten counts. The chain joins TRBV20-1 to TRBJ2-7, with 8 positions matching TRBD1. The CDR3 sequence is 14 residues long. V gave up 5 bases and J gave up 1 base; unmatched junction bases: 7. Germline V gene lookup returns CDR1 DFQATT and CDR2 SNEGSKA (reference sequence). The CDR3, as DNA: TGCAGTGCTGCTCAGGGGGCGCCGTCCTACGAGCAGTACTTC. Its translation is CSAAQGAPSYEQYF.

The V gene is TRBV29-1, the J gene TRBJ1-2; TRBD1 matches at 9 bases. The CDR3 has 13 amino acids. The V and J ends lost 2 bases and 4 bases, in that order; junction bases with no gene match: 2. Germline V CDR1 and CDR2: SQVTM, ANQGSEA. The DNA for the CDR3 is TGCAGCGTTGAAAGGGACAGGGTCTATGGCTACACCTTC. This translates into CSVERDRVYGYTF.

This chain links TRBV20-1 with TRBJ2-7; D is uncertain. The ends were cut back, 3 bases at V and 7 bases at J, with 10 bases in the middle. The CDR3 runs 11 residues. The germline V gene has CDR1 DFQATT and CDR2 SNEGSKA (reference sequence). CDR3 protein: CSARPPGEQYF. The CDR3 DNA reads TGCAGTGCTAGGCCCCCCGGAGAGCAGTACTTC.